This T cell receptor beta chain was obtained from a study of blood T cell repertoires in COVID-19. Study-wide context: Some COVID-19 samples were acute and others convalescent; all came from the United States, Italy and Spain. PBMCs, B-cell-depleted T cells, or T cells were the source of the cDNA or gDNA that made up the material.

Under the authors' procedure: Amplification from reference gene primers served as the basis for estimated nucleated cell counts. This table comes from immunoSEQ multiplex PCR, and its TCRdb copy is limited to in-frame clones, with some not included. D and trimming come from the DNA, and the V and J calls and clone size come from that table. The sample records approximately 180,000 clones, 70% to 90% being singletons. The specimen sequenced was peripheral blood. The clonotype comes from a human donor with active or convalescent COVID-19. The donor label of this sample is uncertain.

CDR3 loop: CASRSGAGWNEQFF. Written as DNA, the CDR3 is TGTGCCAGTAGATCGGGAGCAGGGTGGAATGAGCAGTTCTTC. The chain employs TRBV19 and TRBJ2-1, with D possibly being TRBD2 (6 bases). CDR3 length: 14 residues. Germline V gene data show CDR1 as LNHDA and CDR2 as SQIVND (reference sequence). V lost 6 bases and J lost 7, with 16 bases in between.